This T cell receptor beta chain was sequenced in a study of blood T cells in healthy people across ages. CDR3 length: 14 amino acids. The V and J ends lost 4 bases and 13 bases respectively, with 20 bases between them. The second PCR ran roughly 6 to 12 cycles with a sample-barcoded 5' primer and J-beta primers. Any given sample supplied a minimum of 3 million CDR3-containing paired-end reads. One entry per CDR3 protein, called by TCRdb with MiXCR from the 5' RACE reads. The data contain about a million distinct CDR3 sequences, about 48% of them singletons. A word on this clonotype: Its antigen is not identified.

Study-wide results and caveats: Changes seen in expanded clonotypes were possibly confounded by donor CMV status left unknown.

V gene TRBV12-3 or TRBV12-4 combines with J gene TRBJ2-1; D tentatively reads TRBD1 or TRBD2 (5 bases each). The sample consisted of blood. The TCR was taken from a man aged 25-40 years in good health. CDR3 in amino acids: CASSWDRPPETQFF. The DNA of the CDR3 is TGTGCCAGCAGTTGGGACCGACCTCCAGAGACCCAGTTCTTC.